This T cell receptor (beta chain) stems from a study of shared clonotypes between healthy human individuals. The study's findings and limits: Generation probabilities were higher for clonotypes shared across all four sorted-subset donors than for unshared ones. An effect of sequencing depth on clonotype sharing among donors was expected.

Trimming took 7 bases from V and 3 from J; bases not matched to a gene: 5. Germline CDR1 reads MNHNS; CDR2 reads SASEGT. The CDR3 spans 13 residues. Worth noting for this clone: Its specificity is unknown.

This table comes from immunoSEQ multiplex PCR, and its TCRdb copy is limited to in-frame clones, with some not included. The sample carries some 1,100,000 clones, approximately 80% recorded once. The chain uses TRBV6-1 and TRBJ2-7; TRBD1 agrees at 8 bases. The sequence derives from a man between 18 and 29 years old in good health. Some clones in this sample may be carry-over from other donors' samples. What was sequenced was memory CD4+ T cells from PBMCs. Stated subset: CD45RA-negative fraction. CDR3 loop: CASTRTGYYEQYF. The CDR3 bases are TGTGCCAGCACCCGGACAGGGTACTACGAGCAGTACTTC.